This T cell receptor (beta chain) was recorded in a study of radiotherapy plus CTLA-4 blockade in lung cancer. As for the study in general: Disease control was seen in approximately 30% of patients, objective responses in around 20%.

Here immunoSEQ multiplex PCR was the method, and the copy in TCRdb shows in-frame clones only, minus some. The data contain 30,000 to 40,000 clones, around 75% of them seen just once; the ten biggest clones take up over 12%. Study observations and caveats: Together with interferon-beta, which increased in serum after radiation, early dynamic changes in blood T cell clones were reportedly the best predictors of response. Expansion of tumor-derived TCR clones was observed in blood after radiotherapy plus ipilimumab.

Concerning this clone itself: Its antigen is unknown.

Participants had chemo-refractory metastatic non-small-cell lung cancer and were treated with focal radiation plus ipilimumab CTLA-4 blockade. With 10 bases removed from V and 1 base from J, the gap between germline ends came to 16 bases. The CDR3 runs 14 residues. Germline loops: CDR1 SEHNR, CDR2 FQNEAQ (reference sequence). The V gene is TRBV7-9, the J gene TRBJ1-2; D is ambiguous. The clonotype comes from a human donor with non-small cell lung cancer that progressed on radiotherapy plus ipilimumab. This sample comprised peripheral blood, obtained from a patient treated with radiotherapy plus ipilimumab. The CDR3 is CAISIGPINYGYTF. The CDR3 DNA sequence: TGTGCCATCTCAATAGGGCCAATTAACTATGGCTACACCTTC.